A single TCR beta chain is shown here with its context. Antigen unknown. Germline CDR1 is KGHSH and CDR2 is LQKENI. This CDR3 spans 17 amino acids. With V trimmed by 0 bases and J by 5 bases, 5 bases remained unmatched. This sample was included in a study of blood T cell dynamics during melanoma immunotherapy. Study details: First-line therapy was either pembrolizumab or nivolumab with ipilimumab for metastatic melanoma. Study-level results: It remained unknown if the driving T cell clones were melanoma-specific.

The sample's time point: week 3, after first cycle of checkpoint inhibitor. At 12 weeks after first infusion, RECIST 1.1 defined response for most patients. The protocol was immunoSEQ multiplex PCR, while the TCRdb copy is restricted to in-frame clones and leaves out a portion. The sample contains 4,300 or so clones, nearly 90% of which appear only once. The sample in question was blood, obtained from a patient treated with checkpoint blockade. The TCR originated in a human donor with melanoma. V is TRBV18 and J is TRBJ2-1; TRBD2 matches 12 bases. The CDR3 bases are TGTGCCAGCTCACCACCTAGGCGACTAGCGGGGGACAATGAGCAGTTCTTC. As protein: CASSPPRRLAGDNEQFF.